This TCR beta chain came from a study of human T cells and chemical hapten exposure. Study details: Small pooled library volume differences mainly caused per-sample TCR yield variation.

Germline-derived CDR1 and CDR2 are SGHAT and FQNNGV. The V end was cut by 2 bases, the J end by 4 bases, with 11 bases between. The CDR3 covers 14 residues. Broader study findings: Donors in the study had alopecia, meaning their immune response may differ from healthy people's. Controls had significantly fewer large CDR3 similarity clusters than were formed by expanded TCRs. Sensitization with DPC brought no change to TCRs above 1 in 1000 in frequency.

In the case of this clonotype: Its target is not known.

In TCRdb, the RACE reads were re-called with MiXCR into one record per CDR3 protein. The table lists over 55,000 distinct CDR3 sequences, 9.9% of them singletons. The time point was: pre-sensitization, week 0. Treatment in this sample: therapeutic diphenylcyclopropenone sensitization with weekly scalp DPC. The sample was whole blood, taken in connection with sensitization to the hapten diphenylcyclopropenone (DPC). This chain connects TRBV11-2 to TRBJ2-5, with D possibly matching TRBD1 (6 bases). The clonotype comes from a man aged 35 to 55 with alopecia areata. Some clones in this sample may be carry-over from other donors' samples. The CDR3 spells CASSLIQGRETQYF. In DNA, the CDR3 is TGTGCCAGCAGCTTAATACAGGGACGAGAGACCCAGTACTTC.